This TCR beta chain is drawn from a study of T cell repertoires in cytomegalovirus infection. For the study at large: Used in the study were CMV epitopes, some recently identified and HLA-C-restricted, others well-studied and HLA-B-restricted. From public TCR beta signatures came an indication of both CMV infection and matching HLA type. Overall study findings and caveats: In two of eight donors, the top clonotype was HLA-C-restricted CMV-specific. CMV carriers with the relevant HLA were identified by cumulative public TCR beta family frequency.

A word on this clonotype: Antigen unknown.

Trimming removed 5 bases at V and 5 bases at J, with 18 bases between. The CDR3 covers 15 residues. From germline, CDR1 is SGHTA and CDR2 FQGNSA. Using its own MiXCR run on the reads, TCRdb lists one record per CDR3 protein. Among some 350,000 distinct CDR3 sequences listed, about 35% were seen once. The TCR was taken from a human donor in good health (CMV status not recorded). Some clones in this sample may be carry-over from other donors' samples. V and J are TRBV7-2 and TRBJ1-1; D is possibly TRBD1 (6 bases). Specimen: cultured PBMCs, collected from culture after CMV antigen stimulation. CDR3 region: CASSRDIPTQTEAFF. The DNA of the CDR3 is TGTGCCAGCAGCCGGGACATCCCTACACAGACTGAAGCTTTCTTT.